Here is one TCR beta chain with its context. No antigen is known for it. These data originate in a study of shared clonotypes between healthy human individuals. Division of CD4+ cells produced a CD45RA+ naive subset and a CD45RA-negative memory subset. The CDR3 is 13 amino acids. Trimming removed 5 bases from V and 1 base from J; junction bases left unmatched: 4. Germline-derived CDR1 and CDR2 are SQVTM and ANQGSEA. Profiling relied on immunoSEQ multiplex PCR, and the TCRdb table lists in-frame clones only, not all of them. The table lists approximately 720,000 clones, 55% to 75% of them singletons, with under 2% in the top ten. Whole-study results and caveats: Generation probabilities of non-shared clonotypes were lower (relative to those shared by all four donors). Deeper or shallower sequencing was expected to change how clonotypes are shared among donors.

The receptor's source is a woman aged 30 to 39 in good health. The sample consisted of memory CD4+ T cells sorted from blood. Subset specified: CD45RA-negative fraction. The chain has TRBV29-1 and TRBJ1-2; 7 bases line up with TRBD1. CDR3 nucleotides: TGCAGCGTTCGACAGGGCCTTAACTATGGCTACACCTTC. It encodes CSVRQGLNYGYTF.